This T cell receptor beta chain was sequenced for a study of CD8+CD57+ T cells in acquired aplastic anemia. This clonotype was seen a single time. V was clipped by 5 bases and J by 6 bases, with 18 bases between them. This CDR3 comprises 15 residues. The germline V gene encodes CDR1 SNHLY and CDR2 FYNNEI. The patients chosen for sequencing had shown expansion of CD8+CD57+ cells (detected by flow cytometry). Using genomic DNA as the template, TCR beta VDJ and CDR3 profiling was carried out. Using its own MiXCR run on the reads, TCRdb lists one record per CDR3 protein. The table lists about 290,000 distinct CDR3 sequences, 50% to 65% of them singletons, with roughly 1.2% in the top ten.

The chain combines TRBV2 with TRBJ2-3, with D maybe TRBD2 (5 bases). Input material: sorted CD4+, CD8+, or CD8+CD57+ T cells (not recorded which) from PBMCs. The TCR comes from a human donor with aplastic anemia. The CDR3 loop is CASSSRVPGGDTQYF. The CDR3 bases are TGTGCCAGCAGTTCCCGAGTTCCAGGCGGGGATACGCAGTATTTT.